The rows below give T cell receptor beta chains drawn from one sample of a study of shared clonotypes between healthy human individuals. Method: immunoSEQ multiplex PCR; TCRdb's copy keeps in-frame clones and lacks some. The data contain about 2.1 million clones, about 93% of them seen just once; the ten biggest clones take up over 1.5%. Input material: naive CD8+ T cells from PBMCs. These receptors originate from a man younger than 35 in good health. Some clones in this sample may be carry-over from other donors' samples. The CDR3 runs from the conserved cysteine through the conserved F or W. Fields, in order: V gene, J gene, clone size, D gene, CDR3 DNA, CDR3 protein. D genes are given only for firm matches. Expanded clones get a size class; other rows say once, few or many, or leave the size out.

>TRBV30|TRBJ2-1|.|TRBD2
TGTGCCTGGAACGGACTAGCGGGGTTCAGAGGGACCTACAATGAGCAGTTCTTC
CAWNGLAGFRGTYNEQFF
>TRBV14|TRBJ1-2|.|.
TGTGCCAGCAGCCCTGGCCCCGGGACGGACTATAACTATGGCTACACCTTC
CASSPGPGTDYNYGYTF
>TRBV7-9|TRBJ2-3|.|.
TGTGCCAGCAGCTTATTGGCTAGCGAGAGCACAGATACGCAGTATTTT
CASSLLASESTDTQYF
>TRBV6-5|TRBJ1-5|.|.
TGTGCCAGCAGTCCGATTACCTGGGGTCAGCCCCAGCATTTT
CASSPITWGQPQHF
>TRBV15|TRBJ2-5|.|.
TGTGCCACCAGCCGCGGAGAAGAGACCCAGTACTTC
CATSRGEETQYF
>TRBV29-1|TRBJ1-5|few|.
TGCAGCGTTGGCGCTTCCAATAGCAATCAGCCCCAGCATTTT
CSVGASNSNQPQHF
>TRBV5-4|TRBJ2-1|.|TRBD2
TGTGCCACCACTAGCGGGGGATACAATGAGCAGTTCTTC
CATTSGGYNEQFF
>TRBV7-9|TRBJ2-1|once|TRBD2
TGTGCCAGCCGCCCGTGGACTAGCGGTAGCTCCTACAATGAGCAGTTCTTC
CASRPWTSGSSYNEQFF
>TRBV2|TRBJ2-1|.|TRBD1
TGTGCCGCCCGGGACAGGGGTAACAATGAGCAGTTCTTC
CAARDRGNNEQFF
>TRBV5-6|TRBJ2-3|.|.
TGTGCCAGCAGCTTGGTCCAGTATGAAAGGGCAGATACGCAGTATTTT
CASSLVQYERADTQYF
>TRBV9|TRBJ2-2|.|.
TGTGCCAGCAGCCCACACACCGGGGAGCTGTTTTTT
CASSPHTGELFF
>TRBV4-1|TRBJ2-5|.|.
TGCGCCAGCAGCCAAGTAGTAGGAGAGGAGACCCAGTACTTC
CASSQVVGEETQYF
>TRBV10-1|TRBJ2-1|once|TRBD2
TGCGCCAGCAGCCGGACTAGCGGGGGCTTCGTAAATGAGCAGTTCTTC
CASSRTSGGFVNEQFF
>TRBV9|TRBJ2-1|.|TRBD2
TGTGCCAGCAGCGCCCCCGGGACTAGCAACAACAATGAGCAGTTCTTC
CASSAPGTSNNNEQFF
>TRBV7-3|TRBJ1-4|.|TRBD1
TGTGCCAGCAGCTTACCACAGGGGCCCGTTGCAACTAATGAAAAACTGTTTTTT
CASSLPQGPVATNEKLFF
>TRBV7-2|TRBJ2-5|once|.
TGTGCCAGCAGCTTACCTGGGACCGCGGGAGAGACCCAGTACTTC
CASSLPGTAGETQYF
>TRBV2|TRBJ2-7|.|.
TGTGCCTGGGGAATAGACCCCAGGGACGAGCAGTACTTC
CAWGIDPRDEQYF
>TRBV7-9|TRBJ2-3|.|.
TGTGCCAGCAGCTTAGCCTACGGTCCGGGGCCAGATACGCAGTATTTT
CASSLAYGPGPDTQYF
>TRBV5-6|TRBJ1-4|.|.
.
CASSTSKAGQRQANEKLFF
>TRBV28|TRBJ2-7|.|.
TGTGCCAGCAGACCGGACGGCCACGAGCAGTACTTC
CASRPDGHEQYF
>TRBV7-6|TRBJ2-3|.|.
TGTGCCAGCAGCTTAACCCCGGAGGGCCGGACAGATACGCAGTATTTT
CASSLTPEGRTDTQYF
>TRBV4-1|TRBJ2-1|.|.
TGCGCCAGCAGCCTAACACAGGGTCTCCCCTACAATGAGCAGTTCTTC
CASSLTQGLPYNEQFF
>TRBV6-5|TRBJ1-5|.|.
TGTGCCAGCAGCCCGGCGATAAGCAATCAGCCCCAGCATTTT
CASSPAISNQPQHF
>TRBV14|TRBJ2-7|.|.
TGTGCCAGCAGCCAAGATATGGCAGGCTTGAGCTCCTACGAGCAGTACTTC
CASSQDMAGLSSYEQYF
>TRBV15|TRBJ2-7|.|TRBD2
TGTGCCACCAGCCAGGGACTAGCGGGTCCCTACGAGCAGTACTTC
CATSQGLAGPYEQYF
>TRBV4-3|TRBJ2-7|.|TRBD2
TGCGCCAGCAGCCAAGATTCCTTCCGCACTAGCGGGAGGCCCTACGAGCAGTACTTC
CASSQDSFRTSGRPYEQYF
>TRBV14|TRBJ2-7|.|TRBD1
TGTGCCAGCAGCCAAGACGACAGGGAAGGTAGTCGAGAGCAGTACTTC
CASSQDDREGSREQYF
>TRBV5-1|TRBJ2-7|.|.
TGCGCCAGCAATCCGAGGGAGACTAGTACCCACGAGCAGTACTTC
CASNPRETSTHEQYF
>TRBV6-5|TRBJ1-1|.|.
TGTGCCAGCAGTTACGGGGGGGAAAACACTGAAGCTTTCTTT
CASSYGGENTEAFF
>TRBV7-9|TRBJ2-3|.|TRBD2
TGTGCCAGCAGCAAACGGACTAGCGGGAGGGCAAAGGGCACAGATACGCAGTATTTT
CASSKRTSGRAKGTDTQYF
>TRBV27|TRBJ2-2|once|TRBD1
TGTGCCAGCAGTTCCACGACAGGGCTAGTGACCGGGGAGCTGTTTTTT
CASSSTTGLVTGELFF
>TRBV6-1|TRBJ2-1|.|.
TGTGCCAGCAGTGAAGCGGGTTGGGGTTTCTACAATGAGCAGTTCTTC
CASSEAGWGFYNEQFF
>TRBV6-5|TRBJ2-7|.|.
TGTGCCAGCAGTTATGGGGGGCCCTCCTACGAGCAGTACTTC
CASSYGGPSYEQYF
>TRBV25-1|TRBJ1-4|.|.
TGTGCCAGCAGTGAATGGGGGCAGGCCTCCAATGAAAAACTGTTTTTT
CASSEWGQASNEKLFF
>TRBV19|TRBJ1-4|.|TRBD1
TGTGCCAGTAGTGGCGGGACAGCCTCTAATGAAAAACTGTTTTTT
CASSGGTASNEKLFF
>TRBV7-2|TRBJ1-2|.|.
TGTGCCAGCAGTCTTAACTATGGCTACACCTTC
CASSLNYGYTF
>TRBV27|TRBJ2-3|once|TRBD2
TGTGCCAGCAGTTTTATTGGAACTAGCGGCACAGATACGCAGTATTTT
CASSFIGTSGTDTQYF
>TRBV7-9|TRBJ2-1|.|TRBD1
TGTGCCAGCAGCCCTGGACAGGACTACAATGAGCAGTTCTTC
CASSPGQDYNEQFF
>TRBV9|TRBJ2-1|.|.
TGTGCCAGCAGCGTAGACGGGGCACGCGTGCAGTTCTTC
CASSVDGARVQFF
>TRBV10-3|TRBJ2-5|.|.
TGTGCCATCAGTGAGACAGGGACCGATCTCCAAGAGACCCAGTACTTC
CAISETGTDLQETQYF
>TRBV16|TRBJ1-1|.|.
TGTGCCAGCAGCCAATACCCCAAGTCCACTGAAGCTTTCTTT
CASSQYPKSTEAFF
>TRBV9|TRBJ2-1|.|.
TGTGCCAGCAGCGTAGAGGGGACCACCTACAATGAGCAGTTCTTC
CASSVEGTTYNEQFF
>TRBV19|TRBJ2-7|.|.
TGTGCCAGTAGTATAGGTGCAGGGATCGAGCAGTACTTC
CASSIGAGIEQYF
>TRBV2|TRBJ2-1|once|.
TGTGCCAGCAGTGAAGCGCTTCAATCCGGAAAGGATGAGCAGTTCTTC
CASSEALQSGKDEQFF
>TRBV2|TRBJ2-7|few|.
TGTGCCAGCAGTCTCTACGAGCAGTACTTC
CASSLYEQYF
>TRBV11-2|TRBJ2-6|once|TRBD1
TGTGCCAGCAGCTTGGCGAGACAGGGGGGCTCTGGGGCCAACGTCCTGACTTTC
CASSLARQGGSGANVLTF
>TRBV4-1|TRBJ2-7|.|TRBD1
TGCGCCAGCAGCCAAGGGGACAGGGGTGACGAGCAGTACTTC
CASSQGDRGDEQYF
>TRBV28|TRBJ2-7|.|TRBD2
TGTGCCAGCAGCCCTATGGCGGGAGGCGAGCAGTACTTC
CASSPMAGGEQYF
>TRBV29-1|TRBJ2-1|.|TRBD2
TGCAGCACCAGACTAGCGGGAGTGAGTGAGCAGTTCTTC
CSTRLAGVSEQFF
>TRBV27|TRBJ1-2|once|.
TGTGCCAGCACGGGACGCCAAGACTATGGCTACACCTTC
CASTGRQDYGYTF
>TRBV7-9|TRBJ1-1|.|.
TGTGCCAGCAGCCTTCCCCTGACGACAGCTGAAGCTTTCTTT
CASSLPLTTAEAFF
>TRBV4-1|TRBJ2-3|.|.
TGCGCCAGCAGCCAAGCCGGGAGCTCGGCAGATACGCAGTATTTT
CASSQAGSSADTQYF
>TRBV5-1|TRBJ2-7|.|TRBD1
TGCGCCAGCAGCTTGGTTAAGATTGGGACAGTAGGTGACTACGAGCAGTACTTC
CASSLVKIGTVGDYEQYF
>TRBV5-6|TRBJ2-7|.|.
TGTGCCAGCAGCACCGGGTCCGGCCGCTCCTACGAGCAGTACTTC
CASSTGSGRSYEQYF
>TRBV27|TRBJ2-7|.|TRBD2
TGTGCCAGCAGCCCGGGACTAGCGGCCTTCGAGCAGTACTTC
CASSPGLAAFEQYF